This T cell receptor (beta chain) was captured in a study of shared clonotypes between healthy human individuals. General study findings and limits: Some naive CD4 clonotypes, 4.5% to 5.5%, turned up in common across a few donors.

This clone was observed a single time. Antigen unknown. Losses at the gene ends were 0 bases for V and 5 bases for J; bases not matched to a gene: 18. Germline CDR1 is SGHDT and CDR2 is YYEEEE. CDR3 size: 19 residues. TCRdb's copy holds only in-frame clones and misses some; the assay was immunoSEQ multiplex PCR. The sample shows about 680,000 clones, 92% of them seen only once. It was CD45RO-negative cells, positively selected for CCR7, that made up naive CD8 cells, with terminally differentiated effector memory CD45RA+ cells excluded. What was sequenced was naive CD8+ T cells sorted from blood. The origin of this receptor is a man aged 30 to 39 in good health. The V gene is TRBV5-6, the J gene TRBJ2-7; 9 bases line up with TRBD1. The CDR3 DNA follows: TGTGCCAGCAGCTTGGGGAACAGGGGGCGGAAGGATACGGAGAACGAGCAGTACTTC. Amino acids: CASSLGNRGRKDTENEQYF.